One sample yielded the 24 T cell receptor beta chains listed below, sequenced in a study of T cell responses to AZD1222 COVID-19 vaccine. The protocol was immunoSEQ multiplex PCR, while the TCRdb copy is restricted to in-frame clones and leaves out a portion. The repertoire holds under 100,000 clones, with around 90% as singletons. The material sequenced was peripheral blood, taken on day 0 of AZD1222 vaccination. Receptors were obtained from an adult in good health.

V and J are TRBV10-3 and TRBJ1-2; 9 bases are shared with TRBD1. V was clipped by 5 bases and J by 2 bases; unmatched bases: 3. Germline CDR1 and CDR2: ENHRY and SYGVKD. This CDR3 comprises 14 residues. CDR3 sequence reads: CAISQDRGNYGYTF. CDR3 nucleotides: TGTGCCATCAGTCAGGACAGGGGAAACTATGGCTACACCTTC.

The gene calls are TRBV11-2 and TRBJ2-7; D gene unclear. Germline CDR1 reads SGHAT; CDR2 reads FQNNGV. The CDR3 loop spans 13 amino acids. Trimming pared 8 bases from V and 0 bases from J, leaving 11 bases between. The CDR3 region is CASCDVSSYEQYF. The CDR3 DNA is TGTGCCAGCTGCGACGTGAGCTCCTACGAGCAGTACTTC.

The chain couples TRBV19 to TRBJ1-5; TRBD1 matches at 8 bases. The CDR3 has 16 residues. V lost 2 bases and J lost 3; bases outside the gene matches: 6. CDR1 and CDR2 from the germline V gene are LNHDA and SQIVND (reference sequence). The CDR3 sequence is CASSILGDRINQPQHF. CDR3 DNA sequence: TGTGCCAGTAGTATATTAGGGGACAGGATCAATCAGCCCCAGCATTTT.

The chain uses TRBV29-1 and TRBJ1-5; 7 bases map to TRBD1. CDR1 is SQVTM and CDR2 is ANQGSEA in the germline V gene. With 6 bases clipped from V and 2 bases from J, the junction kept 7 bases outside the gene matches. The length of the CDR3 is 14 residues. CDR3 sequence (DNA): TGCAGCGTAGGATCCGGGACAGGCAATCAGCCCCAGCATTTT. Amino acid sequence: CSVGSGTGNQPQHF.

This clone came up once. The DNA of the CDR3 is TGTGCCAGCAGTAGGATAGCGGGAGTCTATGAGCAGTTCTTC. It is translated as CASSRIAGVYEQFF. The J gene is TRBJ2-1, the V gene TRBV6-5; 9 positions agree with TRBD2. The ends lost 5 bases at V and 8 bases at J; junction bases unmatched: 7. The CDR3 consists of 14 residues. Germline CDR1 reads MNHEY; CDR2 reads SVGAGI.

The rearrangement joins TRBV24-1 to TRBJ2-1; 7 positions agree with TRBD1. Germline loops: CDR1 KGHDR, CDR2 SFDVKD. This CDR3 region has 14 residues. V lost 5 bases, J lost 9 bases, and 9 bases stayed unmatched. In DNA form, the CDR3 reads TGTGCCACCAGTGCCCCGACAGGGTACGGTGAGCAGTTCTTC. It yields the protein CATSAPTGYGEQFF.

This rearrangement joins TRBV19 to TRBJ1-1, with D unresolved. The CDR3 is made up of 14 amino acids. Trimming stripped 3 bases from V and 0 bases from J, with 8 bases between. Germline V CDR1 and CDR2: LNHDA, SQIVND (reference sequence). CDR3 sequence: CASSMPLVNTEAFF. CDR3 DNA sequence: TGTGCCAGTAGTATGCCACTAGTGAACACTGAAGCTTTCTTT.

The chain joins TRBV19 to TRBJ2-3; 11 bases are a match to TRBD1. The J segment lost 2 bases and the V segment lost 5 bases, leaving 3 bases of the junction unmatched. The CDR3 covers 15 residues. In germline, CDR1 is LNHDA, CDR2 SQIVND (reference sequence). The DNA of the CDR3 is TGTGCCAGTAGTCCCGGACAGGGGGCCACAGATACGCAGTATTTT. It is translated as CASSPGQGATDTQYF.

This clone was detected only a few times. J is TRBJ1-1 and V is TRBV27; D possibly corresponds to TRBD1 (6 bases). Deletions cut 5 bases from V and 9 bases from J, with 13 bases between. The germline V gene encodes CDR1 MNHEY and CDR2 SMNVEV (reference sequence). The CDR3 runs 12 residues. CDR3 region: CASSLPGHKAFF. In DNA form, the CDR3 reads TGTGCCAGCAGTCTCCCGGGACACAAAGCTTTCTTT.

The chain recombines TRBV19 with TRBJ1-1; a weak D match, TRBD1 (5 bases). Germline V gene lookup returns CDR1 LNHDA and CDR2 SQIVND (reference sequence). This CDR3 spans 15 amino acids. V was pared by 1 base and J by 11 bases, with 20 bases between. The CDR3 DNA is TGTGCCAGTAGTATAGGAAGTGGAGGGACCCTACGGGCTTTCTTT. Residues: CASSIGSGGTLRAFF.

The V call is TRBV18, the J call TRBJ2-3; 7 bases line up with TRBD2. Germline trimming cut 6 bases from V and 4 bases from J; bases unmatched to any gene: 4. Per the germline V gene, CDR1 is KGHSH and CDR2 is LQKENI. The CDR3 runs 13 residues. This CDR3 is CASSAGVADTQYF. CDR3 DNA: TGTGCCAGCTCGGCGGGAGTAGCAGATACGCAGTATTTT.

Remarks on this clone: Because the CDR3's place on the DNA is in doubt, the DNA is left out and the CDR3 is given as listed by TCRdb. The chain links TRBV21-1 to TRBJ1-2; the table's TRBD1 call for D was not verified on the DNA. TRBV21-1 is reported as a pseudogene. The CDR3 extends over 19 residues, inclusive of both ends. The CDR3 spells CASSKVGSGTSETNYGYTF.

The J gene is TRBJ1-3, the V gene TRBV14; perhaps TRBD1 as D (5 bases). This CDR3 region has 16 residues. CDR1 and CDR2 from the germline V gene are SGHDN and FVKESK. Trimming removed 1 base from V and 0 bases from J, with 10 bases in between. The CDR3: CASSQVVGGSGNTIYF. The CDR3 DNA reads TGTGCCAGCAGCCAAGTAGTCGGGGGCTCTGGAAACACCATATATTTT.

The table lists this clone with a count of one. This chain joins TRBV27 and TRBJ2-1; D call uncertain. In germline, CDR1 is MNHEY, CDR2 SMNVEV (reference sequence). There are 13 residues in the CDR3. Trimming removed 0 bases at V and 7 bases at J, with 7 bases between. CDR3 protein: CASSLSPVNEQFF. As DNA, the CDR3 is TGTGCCAGCAGTTTATCACCGGTTAATGAGCAGTTCTTC.

V and J are TRBV11-2 and TRBJ2-2; the match to TRBD2 covers 8 bases. The germline gives CDR1 SGHAT, CDR2 FQNNGV. With 1 base clipped from V and 6 bases from J, the junction kept 4 bases outside the gene matches. This CDR3 spans 15 amino acids. CDR3 protein: CASSLVYGRAGELFF. The CDR3 DNA reads TGTGCCAGCAGCTTAGTTTACGGGAGGGCCGGGGAGCTGTTTTTT.

The rearrangement links TRBV2 to TRBJ1-1; a possible D gene is TRBD1 (6 bases). Trimming removed 4 bases at V and 1 base at J, with 10 bases between. This CDR3 contains 14 residues. Per the germline V gene, CDR1 is SNHLY and CDR2 is FYNNEI. CDR3 residues: CASSVQQGNTEAFF. The CDR3 coding sequence is TGTGCCAGCAGTGTGCAACAGGGGAACACTGAAGCTTTCTTT.

This clone has more than one count but fewer than ten. The chain joins TRBV18 to TRBJ1-2; D uncertain. The V gene's germline CDR1 is KGHSH and CDR2 LQKENI. V lost 0 bases, J lost 4 bases, and 12 bases lay in between. The CDR3 has 15 residues. The CDR3 DNA reads TGTGCCAGCTCACCACCGCAGCGTTTGGGCTATGGCTACACCTTC. Its protein is CASSPPQRLGYGYTF.

The chain employs TRBV19 and TRBJ2-5; 7 bases fit TRBD2. V was clipped by 4 bases and J by 4 bases; unmatched bases: 6. Germline CDR1 reads LNHDA; CDR2 reads SQIVND (reference sequence). This CDR3 is built from 14 residues. CDR3: CASSRGGSTETQYF. In DNA form, the CDR3 reads TGTGCCAGTAGTAGGGGGGGGTCAACAGAGACCCAGTACTTC.

The V gene is TRBV5-8, the J gene TRBJ2-7, with no clear D. CDR1 is SGHTS, CDR2 YDEGEE, per germline. V shed 3 bases and J shed 5 bases, with 0 bases lying between them. This CDR3 is built from 9 residues. In nucleotides, the CDR3 is TGTGCCAGCAGCTACGAGCAGTACTTC. This sequence encodes CASSYEQYF.

The gene calls are TRBV5-4 and TRBJ2-7; TRBD1 might be the D (6 bases). CDR3 length: 16 residues. The V end was cut by 4 bases, the J end by 2 bases, with 19 bases between. The germline CDR1 and CDR2 sequences are SGHNT and YYREEE (reference sequence). The CDR3: CASSPAGVGTTYEQYF. CDR3 DNA sequence: TGTGCCAGCAGCCCGGCCGGAGTAGGGACAACCTACGAGCAGTACTTC.

As to this clone: This specimen includes other DNA sequences encoding the same CDR3. V gene TRBV5-1 combines with J gene TRBJ2-7, with D possibly TRBD1 on 6 matching bases. Germline V lookup: CDR1 SGHRS, CDR2 YFSETQ. Between the trimmed V and J ends, which lost 3 bases and 2 bases, there was a span of 12 bases. The CDR3 has 14 amino acids. In DNA, the CDR3 is TGCGCCAGCAGCTCACCCGGGACAACCTACGAGCAGTACTTC. Its translation: CASSSPGTTYEQYF.

The chain joins TRBV3-1 (or the pseudogene TRBV3-2) to TRBJ1-4; 7 bases map to TRBD1. CDR1 is LGHDT, CDR2 YNNKEL, per germline (reference sequence). Trimming removed 4 bases from V and 4 bases from J; junction bases left unmatched: 3. The CDR3 spans 14 residues. CDR3 bases: TGTGCCAGCAGCCGGGGACAGAATAATGAAAAACTGTTTTTT. Protein: CASSRGQNNEKLFF.

V and J are TRBV9 and TRBJ1-5; a possible D gene is TRBD1 (5 bases). Germline CDR1 is SGDLS and CDR2 is YYNGEE. The length of the CDR3 is 15 residues. V was trimmed by 2 bases and J by 1 base, leaving 10 bases between them. The CDR3 nucleotides are TGTGCCAGCAGCGTGGGGGAGCTAAGCAATCAGCCCCAGCATTTT. Its translation is CASSVGELSNQPQHF.

The V call is TRBV5-6, the J call TRBJ2-3, with D maybe TRBD1 (5 bases). V was cut by 2 bases and J by 8 bases, with 9 bases left in between. CDR3 length equals 12 residues. Germline V CDR1 and CDR2: SGHDT, YYEEEE. CDR3 amino acids: CASSLQDVTQYF. Written as DNA, the CDR3 is TGTGCCAGCAGCTTACAGGATGTTACGCAGTATTTT.